These 32 T cell receptor beta chains were sequenced from one sample in a study of Graves' ophthalmopathy and Graves' hyperthyroidism. RNA transcripts provided the template for amplifying TCR beta CDR3 regions. After a first-round RT-PCR with HTBI primers, a second-round multiplex PCR was run. A single record per CDR3 protein comes from TCRdb applying MiXCR to the multiplex PCR reads. The sample has approximately 700,000 distinct CDR3 sequences; around 40% are singletons. The specimen was peripheral blood. These receptors originate from an adult man with Graves' ophthalmopathy.

The chain combines TRBV11-1 with TRBJ2-2, with D unclear. Germline lookup yields CDR1 SGHAT and CDR2 FQDESV (reference sequence). The CDR3 is 14 residues long. V was trimmed by 5 bases and J by 0 bases, leaving 7 bases between them. CDR3 residues: CASSVFSNTGELFF. Written as DNA, the CDR3 is TGTGCCAGCAGCGTTTTTTCGAACACCGGGGAGCTGTTTTTT.

The genes are TRBV19 and TRBJ1-6; 11 nucleotides align to TRBD1. Per the germline V gene, CDR1 is LNHDA and CDR2 is SQIVND (reference sequence). The CDR3 spans 18 residues. The ends lost 6 bases at V and 8 bases at J; junction bases unmatched: 15. DNA for the CDR3: TGTGCCAGTAGCCCCACCGGGACAGGGGGAAGTACGGATTCACCCCTCCACTTT. Translated, it gives CASSPTGTGGSTDSPLHF. The complete variable domain, with remaining parts taken from reference TRBV19 and TRBJ1-6, reads DGGITQSPKYLFRKEGQNVTLSCEQNLNHDAMYWYRQDPGQGLRLIYYSQIVNDFQKGDIAEGYSVSREKKESFPLTVTSAQKNPTAFYLCASSPTGTGGSTDSPLHFGNGTRLTVT.

This clonotype was counted a few times. CDR3 in amino acids: CSAAGTEYYGYTF. The CDR3 DNA reads TGCAGTGCCGCCGGGACAGAGTACTATGGCTACACCTTC. The chain has TRBV20-1 and TRBJ1-2, with 7 bases matching TRBD1. There are 13 residues in the CDR3. Germline CDR1 and CDR2: DFQATT and SNEGSKA (reference sequence). V lost 6 bases and J lost 3; bases outside the gene matches: 7.

The V call is TRBV11-2, the J call TRBJ1-1; D uncertain. Germline V gene data show CDR1 as SGHAT and CDR2 as FQNNGV. The CDR3 runs 16 residues. V shed 5 bases and J shed 1 base, with 17 bases lying between them. The CDR3 bases are TGTGCCAGCAGCACCTACTCGTTCGAGAGGAACACTGAAGCTTTCTTT. This encodes CASSTYSFERNTEAFF. Using reference TRBV11-2 and TRBJ1-1 for the parts outside the CDR3, the full variable domain is EAGVAQSPRYKIIEKRQSVAFWCNPISGHATLYWYQQILGQGPKLLIQFQNNGVVDDSQLPKDRFSAERLKGVDSTLKIQPAKLEDSAVYLCASSTYSFERNTEAFFGQGTRLTVV.

About this clonotype itself: An end of the junction differs from the germline gene, which may be a read error. This chain uses TRBV7-9 with TRBJ2-2, with D possibly being TRBD1 (6 bases). The CDR3 has 10 amino acids. CDR1 and CDR2 from the germline V gene are SEHNR and FQNEAQ (reference sequence). The CDR3 DNA reads TGTGCCAGCAGCTTAGGGGACACGCATTTT. Protein sequence: CASSLGDTHF.

The V gene is TRBV20-1, the J gene TRBJ1-4; D call uncertain. This CDR3 has 15 residues. Trimming took 0 bases from V and 5 from J, leaving 13 bases between them. CDR1 and CDR2 (germline): DFQATT, SNEGSKA (reference sequence). The CDR3 nucleotides read TGCAGTGCTAGAGAAGGAGGAGGCGGAAATGAAAAACTGTTTTTT. This sequence encodes CSAREGGGGNEKLFF.

This clonotype has ten or more counts. This chain joins TRBV10-3 and TRBJ1-2, with D possibly TRBD1 on 5 matching bases. The germline V gene has CDR1 ENHRY and CDR2 SYGVKD. Trimming pared 6 bases from V and 5 bases from J, leaving 10 bases between. CDR3 size: 12 residues. The CDR3 DNA follows: TGTGCCATCAGCGCAGGGTCGTATGGCTACACCTTC. Its protein product is CAISAGSYGYTF.

This clonotype was counted at least ten times. The chain has TRBV10-3 and TRBJ1-2; D is uncertain. The CDR3 extends over 11 amino acids. Between the trimmed V and J ends, which lost 7 bases and 4 bases, there was a span of 7 bases. Germline CDR1 is ENHRY and CDR2 is SYGVKD. The CDR3, as DNA: TGTGCCATCACAGGCGGCTATGGCTACACCTTC. Translation: CAITGGYGYTF.

This clonotype was seen a few times. One end of the junction varies from germline; a read error may be responsible. V is TRBV7-9 and J is TRBJ1-2; D unclear. Germline V gene data show CDR1 as SEHNR and CDR2 as FQNEAQ (reference sequence). CDR3 length: 15 amino acids. For the CDR3, the DNA is TGCGCCAGCAGTCCCGAACCCGCGGTAAACTATGGCTACACCTTC. Amino acid sequence: CASSPEPAVNYGYTF. Complete variable domain (other parts from reference TRBV7-9 and TRBJ1-2): DTGVSQNPRHKITKRGQNVTFRCDPISEHNRLYWYRQTLGQGPEFLTYFQNEAQLEKSRLLSDRFSAERPKGSFSTLEIQRTEQGDSAMYLCASSPEPAVNYGYTFGSGTRLTVV.

This clonotype was recorded a few times. The chain employs TRBV7-9 and TRBJ2-2, with 9 positions matching TRBD2. Germline values: CDR1 SEHNR, CDR2 FQNEAQ (reference sequence). This CDR3 contains 17 residues. Trimming removed 3 bases from V and 0 bases from J; junction bases left unmatched: 5. The CDR3 bases are TGTGCCAGCAGCTTCCTAGCGGGAATATCGAACACCGGGGAGCTGTTTTTT. Translating gives CASSFLAGISNTGELFF.

This clonotype was picked up many times. The chain is built from TRBV7-9 and TRBJ2-5, with a tentative D call TRBD2 (5 bases). With 1 base removed from V and 2 bases from J, the gap between germline ends came to 8 bases. This CDR3 is built from 14 residues. Germline CDR1 is SEHNR and CDR2 is FQNEAQ (reference sequence). The CDR3 DNA is TGTGCCAGCAGCTTAGGCGGGCCGCAAGAGACCCAGTACTTC. This encodes CASSLGGPQETQYF.

The chain couples TRBV20-1 to TRBJ2-7, with D possibly called TRBD1 or TRBD2 (5 bases each). Germline CDR1 and CDR2: DFQATT and SNEGSKA (reference sequence). Trimming shortened V by 0 bases and J by 1 base, and 16 bases separated the two germline ends. The CDR3 is 16 amino acids. The CDR3 nucleotides are TGCAGTGCTAGAGATGTGTGGTCGGGGCCTTCCTACGAGCAGTACTTC. This gives the protein CSARDVWSGPSYEQYF.

This clonotype was detected only a few times. The gene calls are TRBV7-2 and TRBJ1-4, with 8 bases fitting TRBD1. CDR1 and CDR2 from the germline V gene are SGHTA and FQGNSA. This CDR3 spans 16 amino acids. Losses at the gene ends were 1 base for V and 8 bases for J; bases not matched to a gene: 9. CDR3 in DNA: TGTGCCAGCAGCTTAGGAGTGAGGACAGGGCGGGAAAAACTGTTTTTT. Its protein is CASSLGVRTGREKLFF.

CDR3 nucleotides: TGTGCCAGCAGGCAGAACAGACTTAATCAGCCCCAGCATTTT. This translates into CASRQNRLNQPQHF. V gene TRBV11-2 combines with J gene TRBJ1-5; D gene ambiguous. Germline values: CDR1 SGHAT, CDR2 FQNNGV. The CDR3 is 14 amino acids. Trimming stripped 6 bases from V and 4 bases from J, with 13 bases between.

This chain connects TRBV2 to TRBJ2-5, with D unresolved. The ends were cut back, 6 bases at V and 2 bases at J, with 13 bases in the middle. Germline loops: CDR1 SNHLY, CDR2 FYNNEI. There are 14 residues in the CDR3. DNA of the CDR3: TGTGCCAGCAGCGCCCCGGCAGAGCAAGAGACCCAGTACTTC. Translated, it gives CASSAPAEQETQYF.

This clonotype was picked up a small number of times. The J gene is TRBJ2-7, the V gene TRBV19; 9 nucleotides match TRBD2. Germline V lookup: CDR1 LNHDA, CDR2 SQIVND (reference sequence). This CDR3 has 20 residues. J lost 2 bases, V lost 6 bases, and 23 bases had no gene match. CDR3 sequence reads: CASSNTGLASGKPLTYEQYF. In DNA form, the CDR3 reads TGTGCCAGTAGCAACACAGGGTTAGCTAGCGGGAAACCACTTACCTACGAGCAGTACTTC.

This clonotype showed up many times. The CDR3 region is CATSRGTGSAARYTF. The CDR3 nucleotides are TGTGCCACCAGCAGGGGGACAGGGAGTGCGGCACGCTACACCTTC. The chain couples TRBV15 to TRBJ1-2, with 9 bases identical to TRBD1. The length of the CDR3 is 15 residues. Germline V gives CDR1 LNHNV, CDR2 YYDKDF (reference sequence). V lost 3 bases, J lost 9 bases, and 11 bases stayed unmatched.

This clonotype was observed at least ten times. The gene calls are TRBV7-9 and TRBJ1-1; D is unclear. The CDR3 length is 14 residues. V gave up 6 bases and J gave up 0 bases, with 11 bases separating them. Looked up from germline, CDR1 is SEHNR and CDR2 is FQNEAQ (reference sequence). The CDR3 DNA follows: TGTGCCAGCAGTCCGAGCGGGTTGAACACTGAAGCTTTCTTT. Residues: CASSPSGLNTEAFF.

This clonotype showed up just a few times. The chain combines TRBV24-1 with TRBJ1-5; 9 bases are a match to TRBD1. With V trimmed by 11 bases and J by 5 bases, 18 bases remained unmatched. Germline assignment: CDR1 KGHDR and CDR2 SFDVKD. CDR3 length: 17 amino acids. The CDR3 nucleotides read TGTGCCAGCAGGTCCGACCCCGGGACAGGGAAGTATCAGCCCCAGCATTTT. Translating it yields CASRSDPGTGKYQPQHF.

The rearrangement links TRBV7-9 to TRBJ1-6; 10 bases fit TRBD1. J was trimmed by 13 bases and V by 3 bases; bases with no gene match: 9. CDR1 is SEHNR, CDR2 FQNEAQ, per germline (reference sequence). The CDR3 has 15 residues. CDR3 sequence (DNA): TGTGCCAGCAGCTTTCCTGGACAGGGGGGCGCGCCCCTCCACTTT. Translating gives CASSFPGQGGAPLHF.

The chain is built from TRBV7-6 and TRBJ2-2; D may be TRBD2 (6 bases). CDR1 is SGHVS, CDR2 FNYEAQ, per germline. This CDR3 comprises 15 residues. Trimming took 1 base from V and 6 from J, leaving 12 bases between them. CDR3 loop: CASSLGPGEAGELFF. CDR3 bases: TGTGCCAGCAGCTTAGGCCCGGGAGAAGCCGGGGAGCTGTTTTTT.

This clonotype was detected many times. This chain links TRBV11-2 with TRBJ1-1, with D unresolved. The CDR3 length is 13 residues. Per germline, CDR1 SGHAT and CDR2 FQNNGV. Trimming cost V 5 bases and J 1 base, with 8 bases left between them. CDR3 nucleotides: TGTGCCAGCAGCCCAAGGGCGAACACTGAAGCTTTCTTT. It is translated as CASSPRANTEAFF.

In this sample, this clonotype turned up many times. This chain links TRBV7-8 with TRBJ1-2; D is possibly TRBD1 (6 bases). The germline V and J ends were trimmed by 1 base and 4 bases, with 16 bases remaining between them. Looked up from germline, CDR1 is SGHVS and CDR2 is FQNEAQ. The CDR3 runs 16 residues. The CDR3 loop reads CASSLELAGTFYGYTF. The CDR3 DNA reads as TGTGCCAGCAGCTTAGAGCTGGCAGGGACATTCTATGGCTACACCTTC.

This clonotype was seen many times. The chain is built from TRBV7-8 and TRBJ1-5; D is ambiguous. This CDR3 is built from 14 residues. Per the germline V gene, CDR1 is SGHVS and CDR2 is FQNEAQ. V was shortened by 4 bases and J by 11 bases, with 18 bases between the two germline ends. The CDR3 DNA reads as TGTGCCAGCAGCTACCGGGGTGCACTTGGGGCCCAGCATTTT. This sequence encodes CASSYRGALGAQHF.

This clonotype has a handful of counts. The V call is TRBV10-1, the J call TRBJ1-5; D is possibly TRBD1 (5 bases). V lost 0 bases and J 2 bases, leaving 23 bases between the germline ends. Germline V lookup: CDR1 WNHNN, CDR2 SYGVQD (reference sequence). This CDR3 comprises 20 residues. The CDR3, as DNA: TGCGCCAGCAGTGAGTCGGTTTTTTTGGGCAGGGAGTGGGGCAATCAGCCCCAGCATTTT. Translating it yields CASSESVFLGREWGNQPQHF.

A few counts support this clonotype. The chain employs TRBV5-4 and TRBJ1-6; no reliable D call. CDR1 SGHNT and CDR2 YYREEE come from the germline V gene (reference sequence). The CDR3 covers 15 residues. V dropped 0 bases and J dropped 4 bases, with 8 bases sitting between them. CDR3 coding DNA: TGTGCCAGCAGCTTGGCCAATGGGTATAATTCACCCCTCCACTTT. As protein: CASSLANGYNSPLHF.

CDR3: CSLGQGGGYTF. CDR3 nucleotide sequence: TGCAGCCTAGGACAGGGGGGTGGCTACACCTTC. The chain combines TRBV29-1 with TRBJ1-2; the match to TRBD1 covers 10 bases. V trimming: 8 bases; J trimming: 7 bases; junction bases outside the gene matches: 4. Germline CDR1 SQVTM, CDR2 ANQGSEA. This CDR3 has 11 residues.

To note about this clonotype: A much larger clone is a single base away; this may be a read error. The genes are TRBV20-1 and TRBJ2-7, with D perhaps matching TRBD1 (5 bases). The CDR3 is 14 residues long. Germline V gene sequence: CDR1 DFQATT, CDR2 SNEGSKA (reference sequence). CDR3 sequence: CSARGAGNSYERYF. The CDR3 nucleotides read TGCAGTGCTAGAGGGGCAGGGAACTCCTACGAGCGGTACTTC.

The chain joins TRBV3-1 to TRBJ1-5; D might be TRBD1 (5 bases). The length of the CDR3 is 16 residues. Germline V gene sequence: CDR1 LGHDT, CDR2 YNNKEL (reference sequence). V shed 4 bases and J shed 2 bases, with 15 bases lying between them. The CDR3 sequence is CASSPDGAVGNQPQHF. CDR3 DNA sequence: TGTGCCAGCAGCCCCGATGGGGCCGTCGGCAATCAGCCCCAGCATTTT.

This chain links TRBV10-3 with TRBJ1-6, with TRBD1 matching over 11 bases. Germline values: CDR1 ENHRY, CDR2 SYGVKD. CDR3 length: 16 residues. V lost 5 bases, J lost 5 bases, and 5 bases stayed unmatched. CDR3 DNA: TGTGCCATCAGTCTCGGACAGGGGGCAAATAATTCACCCCTCCACTTT. The encoded protein is CAISLGQGANNSPLHF.

This clonotype was seen ten or more times. The chain uses TRBV7-9 and TRBJ2-5; D call uncertain. CDR3 length equals 13 residues. V was pared by 1 base and J by 9 bases, with 12 bases between. Per germline, CDR1 SEHNR and CDR2 FQNEAQ (reference sequence). In DNA, the CDR3 is TGTGCCAGCAGCTTAGTTCTGGGTCTGGCCCAGTACTTC. Its translation is CASSLVLGLAQYF.

Comment on this clonotype: This may be a read error, as it is one base from a much larger clone. This chain uses TRBV2 with TRBJ2-5, with a weak D call TRBD1 (5 bases). The last part of the DNA fits TRBJ2-7 better; the J call may be wrong. The CDR3 length is 13 residues. Germline lookup yields CDR1 SNHLY and CDR2 FYNNEI. This chain's CDR3 is CTSSRRVEREQYF. The CDR3 DNA is TGTACCAGCAGCCGCAGGGTCGAACGCGAGCAGTACTTC.